This is a list of T cell receptor beta chains from one sample in a study of blood T cell repertoires in COVID-19. TCRdb's copy holds only in-frame clones and misses some; the assay was immunoSEQ multiplex PCR. This sample carries around 300,000 clones, about 87% of them seen once, and the ten largest clones take about 3%. Input material: PBMCs or T cells enriched from blood (not recorded which). The receptors here all came from a woman in her 50s who had recovered from COVID-19. Each CDR3 is given with its conserved first and last residue. The D gene is left open where the match is weak. Clone size, where shown, is once, few, many, or a class for clones that have expanded.

-	TRBV7-3	few	TRBJ2-2	CASSLFMAGLDGPGELFF	TGTGCCAGCAGCTTATTTATGGCGGGCCTGGATGGCCCCGGGGAGCTGTTTTTT
TRBD2	TRBV30	-	TRBJ2-2	CAWSVGSGYTGELFF	TGTGCCTGGAGTGTTGGTAGCGGGTACACCGGGGAGCTGTTTTTT
TRBD1	TRBV6-5	-	TRBJ1-1	CASTAGGGTEAFF	TGTGCCAGCACGGCAGGGGGCGGCACTGAAGCTTTCTTT
-	TRBV29-1	-	TRBJ2-1	CSVLQDEQFF	TGCAGCGTACTACAGGATGAGCAGTTCTTC
TRBD1	TRBV6-5	-	TRBJ2-1	CASSLDRGPYNEQFF	TGTGCCAGCAGCTTAGACAGGGGACCGTACAATGAGCAGTTCTTC
TRBD1	TRBV6-6	-	TRBJ2-7	CASSFDRAEQYF	TGTGCCAGCAGTTTCGACAGGGCCGAGCAGTACTTC
-	TRBV27	-	TRBJ1-1	CASRKMPGHMNTEAFF	TGTGCCAGCAGAAAGATGCCGGGACATATGAACACTGAAGCTTTCTTT
TRBD1	TRBV19	-	TRBJ1-5	CASSTGNHQPQHF	TGTGCCAGTTCGACAGGGAACCATCAGCCCCAGCATTTT
-	TRBV19	-	TRBJ2-1	CASSTAQRTTYNEQFF	TGTGCCAGTAGTACAGCACAGAGGACTACCTACAATGAGCAGTTCTTC
-	TRBV28	-	TRBJ1-6	CASTPGSSYNSPLHF	TGTGCCAGCACCCCGGGTAGCTCCTATAATTCACCCCTCCACTTT
-	TRBV5-1	-	TRBJ2-2	CASSLERVTGELFF	TGCGCCAGCAGCTTGGAGAGGGTTACCGGGGAGCTGTTTTTT
-	TRBV2	once	TRBJ1-5	CASSAAREQPQHF	TGTGCCAGCAGTGCTGCCCGGGAACAGCCCCAGCATTTT
-	TRBV5-4	-	TRBJ2-1	CASSLSSAAYNEQFF	TGTGCCAGCAGCTTGAGTAGCGCCGCCTACAATGAGCAGTTCTTC
TRBD1	TRBV18	-	TRBJ2-7	CASSPFLGQGVSEQYF	TGTGCCAGCTCACCGTTTCTGGGACAGGGGGTTTCCGAGCAGTACTTC
-	TRBV20-1	once	TRBJ2-7	CSAKRYEQYF	TGCAGTGCTAAGAGATACGAGCAGTACTTC
TRBD1	TRBV7-2	once	TRBJ1-3	CASSLDRGPGNTIYF	TGTGCCAGCAGCTTGGACAGGGGGCCTGGAAACACCATATATTTT
TRBD1	TRBV3-1/TRBV3-2	-	TRBJ1-3	CASSDRPGGSGNTIYF	TGTGCCAGCAGCGATCGACCAGGGGGCTCTGGAAACACCATATATTTT
-	TRBV5-4	-	TRBJ1-1	CASSMGVGGMNTEAFF	TGTGCCAGCAGCATGGGAGTCGGAGGAATGAACACTGAAGCTTTCTTT
-	TRBV7-9	-	TRBJ1-6	CASSLELHRDGNSPLHF	TGTGCCAGCAGCTTAGAGCTGCACAGGGATGGTAATTCACCCCTCCACTTT
TRBD2	TRBV28	-	TRBJ2-3	CASSRRTVGLVRMDTQYF	TGTGCCAGCAGTCGACGGACAGTGGGACTAGTGAGAATGGATACGCAGTATTTT
TRBD1	TRBV24-1	-	TRBJ2-2	CATRPTDRTTGELFF	TGTGCCACCCGACCTACGGACAGGACTACCGGGGAGCTGTTTTTT
TRBD1	TRBV28	once	TRBJ1-1	CASSTRDRGARAFF	TGTGCCAGCTCTACCAGGGACAGGGGCGCCCGAGCTTTCTTT
-	TRBV5-1	-	TRBJ2-2	CATSGENTGELFF	TGCGCGACCTCCGGGGAGAACACCGGGGAGCTGTTTTTT
-	TRBV28	-	TRBJ1-4	CASTNDGEKLFF	TGTGCCAGCACCAACGACGGGGAAAAACTGTTTTTT
-	TRBV28	-	TRBJ1-1	CASSLSDTVNTEAFF	TGTGCCAGCAGTCTATCCGACACAGTGAACACTGAAGCTTTCTTT
-	TRBV7-2	-	TRBJ2-1	CASSSHPGQGDEQFF	TGTGCCAGCAGTTCTCACCCGGGCCAGGGCGATGAGCAGTTCTTC
TRBD1	TRBV7-9	-	TRBJ1-2	CASSSTQTILTGFYGYTF	TGTGCCAGCAGCTCCACCCAAACGATTTTGACAGGGTTCTATGGCTACACCTTC
-	TRBV2	-	TRBJ1-2	CATFPGSFGYTF	TGTGCCACTTTCCCCGGGAGTTTTGGCTACACCTTC
TRBD1	TRBV5-1	-	TRBJ2-3	CASSDTGEDTQYF	TGCGCCAGCAGCGATACAGGGGAGGATACGCAGTATTTT
TRBD2	TRBV18	-	TRBJ2-7	CASSPSASGKYEQYF	TGTGCCAGCTCACCATCGGCTAGCGGTAAATACGAGCAGTACTTC
-	TRBV28	once	TRBJ2-2	CASSLLSGGPGELFF	TGTGCCAGCAGTTTATTAAGCGGAGGGCCCGGGGAGCTGTTTTTT
TRBD1	TRBV6-2/TRBV6-3	-	TRBJ1-1	CASSYLGDRRMNTEAFF	TGTGCCAGCAGTTACTTAGGGGACAGACGCATGAACACTGAAGCTTTCTTT
TRBD2	TRBV4-2	-	TRBJ2-7	CASSQGTSVSYEQYF	TGTGCCAGCAGCCAGGGGACTAGCGTCTCCTACGAGCAGTACTTC
-	TRBV2	-	TRBJ1-5	CASSKGQSNQPQHF	TGTGCCAGCAGTAAAGGACAGAGCAATCAGCCCCAGCATTTT
-	TRBV6-1	few	TRBJ1-1	CASSEGQRAFF	TGTGCCAGCAGTGAGGGTCAGCGAGCTTTCTTT
-	TRBV19	few	TRBJ1-5	CASSMARRGLSSNQPQHF	TGTGCCAGTAGCATGGCCCGACGGGGGTTAAGTAGCAATCAGCCCCAGCATTTT
-	TRBV4-3	-	TRBJ2-5	CASSQVGRGETQYF	TGCGCCAGCAGCCAAGTGGGCAGGGGAGAGACCCAGTACTTC